A single sample gave rise to the 19 T cell receptor beta chains below, sequenced in a study of shared clonotypes between healthy human individuals. Assay used: immunoSEQ multiplex PCR; TCRdb lists only in-frame clones, some missing. This table has a few million clones, approximately 95% appearing once. Sample: naive CD4+ T cells from PBMCs. Noted subset: CD45RA+ positively selected. All receptors come from a man aged 18 to 29 in good health. Some clones in this sample may be carry-over from other donors' samples.

Here the CDR3 reads CASSLRTGWNTEAFF. CDR3 DNA sequence: TGTGCCAGCAGTCTAAGAACAGGGTGGAACACTGAAGCTTTCTTT. J is TRBJ1-1 and V is TRBV27, with D perhaps TRBD1 (6 bases). The CDR3 has 15 amino acids. Germline V CDR1 and CDR2: MNHEY, SMNVEV (reference sequence). V lost 5 bases and J lost 1, with 14 bases in between.

This sequence joins TRBV9 and TRBJ2-1; D remains unclear. V was shortened by 3 bases and J by 2 bases, with 9 bases between the two germline ends. Per the germline V gene, CDR1 is SGDLS and CDR2 is YYNGEE. This CDR3 has 14 amino acids. The CDR3, as DNA: TGTGCCAGCAGCGCGAGTCCTGCCTACAATGAGCAGTTCTTC. Amino acid sequence: CASSASPAYNEQFF.

V and J are TRBV6-7 and TRBJ1-1; TRBD1 matches at 7 bases. TRBV6-7 is noted as an ORF with a role that remains uncertain. This CDR3 region has 13 residues. Unmatched junction bases numbered 4, after V lost 9 bases and J lost 0 bases. The CDR3 reads CASYRGMNTEAFF. The CDR3 region has the DNA TGTGCCAGTTACAGGGGAATGAACACTGAAGCTTTCTTT.

V and J are TRBV5-4 and TRBJ1-1; D is unclear. V shed 0 bases and J shed 0 bases, with 9 bases lying between them. In germline, CDR1 is SGHNT, CDR2 YYREEE (reference sequence). The CDR3 sequence is 15 residues long. The CDR3 is CASSLDRLMNTEAFF. The DNA of the CDR3 is TGTGCCAGCAGCTTGGACAGATTAATGAACACTGAAGCTTTCTTT.

The genes are TRBV4-1 and TRBJ2-7; 9 bases line up with TRBD2. Trimming took 1 base from V and 5 from J; bases not matched to a gene: 18. Germline V gene sequence: CDR1 MGHRA, CDR2 YSYEKL. The CDR3 contains 19 residues. The CDR3: CASSQGGGGKAGGPHEQYF. Here the CDR3 DNA reads TGCGCCAGCAGCCAAGGGGGAGGGGGAAAGGCGGGAGGGCCTCACGAGCAGTACTTC.

The V gene is TRBV30, the J gene TRBJ1-2; tentatively, D is TRBD1 (5 bases). Per the germline V gene, CDR1 is GTSNPN and CDR2 is SVGIG (reference sequence). V was pared by 5 bases and J by 6 bases, with 16 bases between. The CDR3 sequence is 13 residues long. CDR3 loop: CAWAKRGWDGYTF. CDR3 sequence (DNA): TGTGCCTGGGCCAAAAGGGGATGGGATGGCTACACCTTC.

The rearrangement uses TRBV25-1 and TRBJ2-6; TRBD2 is a possible D gene (5 bases). V lost 5 bases, J lost 0 bases, and 11 bases lay in between. The germline gives CDR1 MGHDK, CDR2 SYGVNS. This CDR3 is built from 16 residues. In DNA, the CDR3 is TGTGCCAGCAGTTCGGGATCCCTCTCTGGGGCCAACGTCCTGACTTTC. As protein: CASSSGSLSGANVLTF.

This sequence joins TRBV6-1 and TRBJ2-4; TRBD1 is a possible D gene (5 bases). Germline lookup yields CDR1 MNHNS and CDR2 SASEGT. The CDR3 consists of 19 residues. V was shortened by 2 bases and J by 1 base, with 21 bases between the two germline ends. The CDR3 loop is CASSEYGHLILPAKNIQYF. As DNA, the CDR3 is TGTGCCAGCAGTGAATATGGACATTTGATACTTCCCGCCAAAAACATTCAGTACTTC.

This chain connects TRBV19 to TRBJ2-7; D may be TRBD1 or TRBD2 (6 bases each). The CDR3 length is 16 residues. Per germline, CDR1 LNHDA and CDR2 SQIVND (reference sequence). Trimming pared 5 bases from V and 0 bases from J, leaving 17 bases between. DNA for the CDR3: TGTGCCAGTAGTTTCGACGGGGGCCATAGCTCCTACGAGCAGTACTTC. Protein sequence: CASSFDGGHSSYEQYF.

The chain is built from TRBV28 and TRBJ1-2; D perhaps matches TRBD1 (6 bases). This CDR3 is 15 amino acids long. Trimming took 3 bases from V and 6 from J, leaving 17 bases between them. The germline V gene encodes CDR1 MDHEN and CDR2 SYDVKM. This CDR3 reads CASSFSRGGRDGYTF. The CDR3 DNA is TGTGCCAGCAGTTTTTCCAGAGGGGGGAGGGATGGCTACACCTTC.

Regarding this clone: A read error may produce the germline difference seen at one junction end. This chain connects TRBV20-1 to TRBJ2-1; D possibly matches TRBD1 or TRBD2 (5 bases each). The CDR3 sequence is 11 residues long. Germline-derived CDR1 and CDR2 are DFQATT and SNEGSKA (reference sequence). CDR3 amino acids: CSASPGTSPIF. The DNA for the CDR3 is TGCAGTGCTAGCCCCGGGACGTCTCCGATCTTC.

The V and J genes are TRBV18 and TRBJ2-7; the D is unclear. CDR3 length: 18 residues. Germline assignment: CDR1 KGHSH and CDR2 LQKENI. Trimming cost V 3 bases and J 1 base, with 22 bases left between them. This chain's CDR3 is CASSPAAPFKGRSYEQYF. The CDR3 DNA follows: TGTGCCAGCTCACCTGCGGCCCCGTTTAAGGGTAGGTCCTACGAGCAGTACTTC.

This chain links TRBV6-1 with TRBJ2-5; 7 bases are shared with TRBD2. This CDR3 spans 14 amino acids. Looked up from germline, CDR1 is MNHNS and CDR2 is SASEGT. J gave up 5 bases and V 6 bases, and 9 bases lay outside the gene matches. CDR3 bases: TGTGCCAGCAGCCTCGCGGGAGATCCCGAGACCCAGTACTTC. It yields the protein CASSLAGDPETQYF.

This clone was observed a single time. V is TRBV6-5 and J is TRBJ2-3, with D possibly being TRBD1 (6 bases). The CDR3 is 12 residues long. Per the germline V gene, CDR1 is MNHEY and CDR2 is SVGAGI. V lost 6 bases, J lost 7 bases, and 11 bases lay in between. CDR3 protein: CASRSGTHTQYF. The DNA of the CDR3 is TGTGCCAGCAGATCCGGGACACATACGCAGTATTTT.

V usage is TRBV19 and J usage is TRBJ2-7, with D possibly TRBD2 on 5 matching bases. CDR1 and CDR2 from the germline V gene are LNHDA and SQIVND (reference sequence). The V and J ends lost 4 bases and 3 bases respectively, with 16 bases between them. The CDR3 runs 15 residues. The CDR3 sequence is CASSRATGSVYEQYF. CDR3 bases: TGTGCCAGTAGTAGGGCGACGGGATCGGTCTACGAGCAGTACTTC.

The V and J genes are TRBV6-1 and TRBJ2-5; no firm D call. Trimming shortened V by 2 bases and J by 5 bases, and 15 bases separated the two germline ends. CDR1 and CDR2 from the germline V gene are MNHNS and SASEGT. The CDR3 extends over 15 amino acids. This CDR3 is CASSEMGSPGETQYF. CDR3 nucleotide sequence: TGTGCCAGCAGTGAAATGGGCTCCCCTGGGGAGACCCAGTACTTC.

Concerning this clone itself: Other DNA sequences of this sample code for an identical CDR3. The chain employs TRBV5-6 and TRBJ2-6; a weak D match, TRBD1 (5 bases). The CDR3 spans 15 residues. Germline V CDR1 and CDR2: SGHDT, YYEEEE. Trimming left V 2 bases short and J 2 bases short, with 8 bases between. The CDR3 DNA reads TGTGCCAGCAGCTTAGTAGGGGCTGGGGCCAACGTCCTGACTTTC. Protein sequence: CASSLVGAGANVLTF.

This clone was observed once. The chain combines TRBV18 with TRBJ2-3; D perhaps matches TRBD2 (6 bases). This CDR3 is 13 amino acids long. Per the germline V gene, CDR1 is KGHSH and CDR2 is LQKENI. V lost 3 bases and J 6 bases, leaving 10 bases between the germline ends. CDR3 sequence reads: CASSPAGRDTQYF. The CDR3 DNA sequence: TGTGCCAGCTCACCGGCGGGGCGGGATACGCAGTATTTT.

The chain recombines TRBV5-1 with TRBJ2-7; TRBD1 might be the D (6 bases). This CDR3 region has 14 residues. Germline V gives CDR1 SGHRS, CDR2 YFSETQ. V shed 3 bases and J shed 6 bases, with 16 bases lying between them. CDR3 coding DNA: TGCGCCAGCAGCTACCGGGACACAACTCTCGAGCAGTACTTC. This sequence encodes CASSYRDTTLEQYF. The whole variable domain, filled in from reference TRBV5-1 and TRBJ2-7, reads KAGVTQTPRYLIKTRGQQVTLSCSPISGHRSVSWYQQTPGQGLQFLFEYFSETQRNKGNFPGRFSGRQFSNSRSEMNVSTLELGDSALYLCASSYRDTTLEQYFGPGTRLTVT.